What follows are 22 T cell receptor beta chains derived from one specimen sequenced in a study of T-cell memory formation after mild COVID-19 (dated by TCRdb to the early 2020s). Receptors were amplified or captured by 5' RACE. Sequencer: Illumina NovaSeq 6000. In TCRdb, the public reads were trimmed at Q25 with fastp and aligned with MiXCR, with productive beta chains retained. Every entry covers one CDR3 protein and lists the most common genes and DNA from its rows. The sample has roughly 450,000 distinct CDR3 sequences on record, 18% of them singletons. In total, the top ten clones hold roughly 12% of the sample. Specimen: PBMCs or a T cell subset sorted from them (not recorded which). The origin of the receptors is an adult woman who had mild COVID-19 (a few samples of this study predate the infection). The sample titles of this study are shuffled in the database, so cell type and time point are left out; the donor was told from shared clones.

J is TRBJ1-5 and V is TRBV20-1; no reliable D call. V gave up 1 base and J gave up 4 bases, with 8 bases separating them. The CDR3 length is 13 residues. Germline CDR1 is DFQATT and CDR2 is SNEGSKA (reference sequence). The CDR3 coding sequence is TGCAGTGCTAGAGTAGGCAGGAATCAGCCCCAGCATTTT. It codes for CSARVGRNQPQHF.

The chain employs TRBV4-2 and TRBJ2-7, with 16 positions matching TRBD2. CDR1 LGHNA and CDR2 YNFKEQ come from the germline V gene. V was clipped by 5 bases and J by 5 bases; unmatched bases: 9. The CDR3 extends over 17 amino acids. The CDR3 here is CASSEGLAGGPRDEQYF. The CDR3 DNA is TGTGCCAGCAGCGAGGGACTAGCGGGAGGGCCTAGGGACGAGCAGTACTTC.

This chain joins TRBV2 and TRBJ2-5; 7 positions agree with TRBD1. Per germline, CDR1 SNHLY and CDR2 FYNNEI. There are 14 residues in the CDR3. V gave up 5 bases and J gave up 1 base; unmatched junction bases: 4. In DNA form, the CDR3 reads TGTGCCAGCAGTAGGGACAGAACCCAAGAGACCCAGTACTTC. Translating it yields CASSRDRTQETQYF.

This clonotype was recorded a few times. The chain employs TRBV5-1 and TRBJ1-1; TRBD1 might be the D (6 bases). V lost 4 bases, J lost 1 base, and 8 bases lay in between. CDR3 size: 13 residues. Germline assignment: CDR1 SGHRS and CDR2 YFSETQ. The CDR3 here is CASSIQGNTEAFF. The CDR3 nucleotides are TGCGCCAGCAGCATACAGGGGAACACTGAAGCTTTCTTT.

This clonotype was counted a few times. The chain carries TRBV6-5 and TRBJ1-6; TRBD1 aligns across 8 bases. Germline V lookup: CDR1 MNHEY, CDR2 SVGAGI. The CDR3 is 14 amino acids. Unmatched junction bases numbered 7, after V lost 5 bases and J lost 10 bases. CDR3 bases: TGTGCCAGCAGTACCGACAGGGGAGGATCACCCCTCCACTTT. Its protein is CASSTDRGGSPLHF.

V and J are TRBV4-1 and TRBJ2-5, with D possibly being TRBD2 (6 bases). Germline V CDR1 and CDR2: MGHRA, YSYEKL. Deletions cut 5 bases from V and 1 base from J, with 20 bases between. The CDR3 sequence is 17 residues long. The CDR3 spells CASSCDCGERVQETQYF. In DNA form, the CDR3 reads TGCGCCAGCAGCTGCGATTGCGGGGAGAGGGTCCAAGAGACCCAGTACTTC.

The sample holds a few counts of this clonotype. The chain employs TRBV11-1 and TRBJ1-1; D is ambiguous. The germline CDR1 and CDR2 sequences are SGHAT and FQDESV (reference sequence). There are 13 residues in the CDR3. The V and J ends lost 6 bases and 2 bases respectively, with 10 bases between them. The CDR3 DNA reads TGTGCCAGCAGTAGTACAGATAACACTGAAGCTTTCTTT. It codes for CASSSTDNTEAFF.

In its sample, this clonotype was seen a few times. At one of its ends the junction is not consistent with the germline gene, which may arise from a read error. The rearrangement joins TRBV9 to TRBJ2-3; tentative D call: TRBD2 (5 bases). The CDR3 covers 15 residues. In germline, CDR1 is SGDLS, CDR2 YYNGEE. CDR3 loop: CASSAGIHSTDTQYF. CDR3 sequence (DNA): TGTGCCAGCAGCGCCGGGATCCATAGCACGGATACGCAGTATTTT.

This clonotype has at least ten counts. This chain's CDR3 is CASRRGTDTQYF. DNA for the CDR3: TGTGCCAGCAGAAGAGGCACAGATACGCAGTATTTT. This rearrangement joins TRBV12-3 or TRBV12-4 to TRBJ2-3; D unresolved. The CDR3 has 12 residues. V was trimmed by 6 bases and J by 1 base, leaving 5 bases between them.

This clonotype has a handful of counts. The CDR3 is CASSPTLFETQYF. The CDR3 DNA sequence: TGTGCCAGCTCACCGACCCTCTTTGAGACCCAGTACTTC. This rearrangement joins TRBV18 to TRBJ2-5; D is ambiguous. Trimming removed 3 bases at V and 5 bases at J, with 10 bases between. CDR3 length equals 13 residues. CDR1 is KGHSH, CDR2 LQKENI, per germline.

In DNA, the CDR3 is TGCAGCGTTGAACTCGGGACTACAAACTATGGCTACACCTTC. Residues: CSVELGTTNYGYTF. The rearrangement links TRBV29-1 to TRBJ1-2; a weak D match, TRBD1 (5 bases). Germline assignment: CDR1 SQVTM and CDR2 ANQGSEA. CDR3 length: 14 amino acids. The V gene lost 2 bases and the J gene lost 2 bases, with 12 bases spanning the gap.

This clonotype was observed many times. V gene TRBV20-1 combines with J gene TRBJ2-3; 7 bases fit TRBD2. Per the germline V gene, CDR1 is DFQATT and CDR2 is SNEGSKA (reference sequence). The CDR3 totals 13 residues. The V and J ends lost 8 bases and 2 bases, in that order; junction bases with no gene match: 7. The CDR3 DNA sequence: TGCAGTACGACAAGCGGGACCACAGATACGCAGTATTTT. It is translated as CSTTSGTTDTQYF.

The chain has TRBV20-1 and TRBJ2-1; 11 nucleotides line up with TRBD2. Germline CDR1 reads DFQATT; CDR2 reads SNEGSKA (reference sequence). J gave up 10 bases and V 4 bases, and 6 bases lay outside the gene matches. The CDR3 has 13 amino acids. CDR3 sequence (DNA): TGCAGTGCTATGACTAGCGGGACAAACGAGCAGTTCTTC. Amino acid sequence: CSAMTSGTNEQFF.

This chain links TRBV7-2 with TRBJ1-2; tentatively, D is TRBD1 (6 bases). CDR1 and CDR2 (germline): SGHTA, FQGNSA. CDR3 length: 18 amino acids. Trimming took 4 bases from V and 4 from J, leaving 25 bases between them. Written as DNA, the CDR3 is TGTGCCAGCAGCTCTCCCACGGAAAACAGGGCCCCAGGCTATGGCTACACCTTC. Amino acids: CASSSPTENRAPGYGYTF.

In its sample, this clonotype was seen many times. This chain joins TRBV20-1 and TRBJ2-1, with D perhaps TRBD2 (5 bases). CDR1 is DFQATT and CDR2 is SNEGSKA in the germline V gene (reference sequence). The ends were cut back, 2 bases at V and 3 bases at J, with 11 bases in the middle. The CDR3 loop spans 14 amino acids. The CDR3 coding sequence is TGCAGTGCTAGACCACGGACTGGCTACAATGAGCAGTTCTTC. Translation: CSARPRTGYNEQFF.

This clonotype was detected a few times. The rearrangement uses TRBV7-2 and TRBJ2-3, with 8 positions matching TRBD2. The CDR3 is made up of 15 amino acids. The germline V gene has CDR1 SGHTA and CDR2 FQGNSA. Trimming took 5 bases from V and 4 from J; bases not matched to a gene: 8. The CDR3 nucleotides are TGTGCCAGCAGCCGAGGACTAGCCAGGCCAGATACGCAGTATTTT. Protein: CASSRGLARPDTQYF.

The CDR3 region has the DNA TGTGCCAGCTCACGGATAGCGGGAGGGCGATACGAGCAGTACTTC. Residues: CASSRIAGGRYEQYF. The chain joins TRBV18 to TRBJ2-7, with 11 bases aligning to TRBD2. This CDR3 is built from 15 residues. CDR1 is KGHSH and CDR2 is LQKENI in the germline V gene. Unmatched junction bases numbered 6, after V lost 4 bases and J lost 4 bases.

This clonotype was seen more than once but under ten times. J is TRBJ2-1 and V is TRBV2; D ambiguous. V lost 6 bases to trimming and J lost 5 bases, with 14 bases between them. CDR3 length: 14 residues. Germline V gives CDR1 SNHLY, CDR2 FYNNEI. Written as DNA, the CDR3 is TGTGCCAGCAGGGATATTAAAGGGAACAATGAGCAGTTCTTC. Amino acids: CASRDIKGNNEQFF.

The chain employs TRBV7-9 and TRBJ1-2; possibly TRBD1 for D (5 bases). Trimming removed 3 bases from V and 6 bases from J, with 14 bases in between. CDR3 length: 14 residues. Germline CDR1 SEHNR, CDR2 FQNEAQ (reference sequence). The CDR3 nucleotides are TGTGCCAGCAGCTTTACGGGCAGGGTGGATGGCTACACCTTC. Translated: CASSFTGRVDGYTF.

The V and J genes are TRBV7-2 and TRBJ1-1; possibly TRBD1 for D (5 bases). Trimming stripped 3 bases from V and 0 bases from J, with 8 bases between. CDR1 SGHTA and CDR2 FQGNSA come from the germline V gene. The CDR3 covers 14 residues. In DNA form, the CDR3 reads TGTGCCAGCAGCTTCTCGGGGGTGAACACTGAAGCTTTCTTT. Its protein is CASSFSGVNTEAFF. The full variable domain, completed using reference TRBV7-2 and TRBJ1-1, is GAGVSQSPSNKVTEKGKDVELRCDPISGHTALYWYRQSLGQGLEFLIYFQGNSAPDKSGLPSDRFSAERTGGSVSTLTIQRTQQEDSAVYLCASSFSGVNTEAFFGQGTRLTVV.

This chain joins TRBV5-6 and TRBJ2-2; D remains unclear. Germline-derived CDR1 and CDR2 are SGHDT and YYEEEE. This CDR3 is built from 12 residues. Trimming cost V 4 bases and J 6 bases, with 7 bases left between them. The CDR3 nucleotides read TGTGCCAGCAGCCCATGGGCCGGGGAGCTGTTTTTT. As protein: CASSPWAGELFF.

The rearrangement links TRBV20-1 to TRBJ1-1; D is undetermined. Per the germline V gene, CDR1 is DFQATT and CDR2 is SNEGSKA (reference sequence). V was shortened by 1 base and J by 1 base, with 13 bases between the two germline ends. The CDR3 totals 15 residues. The CDR3 reads CSARGRPRTNTEAFF. The CDR3 DNA reads as TGCAGTGCTAGAGGTAGACCAAGAACGAACACTGAAGCTTTCTTT.